These 31 T cell receptor beta chains came from one sample sequenced in a study of blood T cells in healthy people across ages. The authors ran a second PCR of 7 to 11 cycles using a sample-barcoded 5' primer and a J-beta primer mix. One entry per CDR3 protein, called by TCRdb with MiXCR from the 5' RACE reads. The table has 650,000 to 1,000,000 distinct CDR3 sequences, 36% seen once. Sequencing was done on a sample of blood. All receptors derive from a young man in good health.

This clonotype was detected only a few times. The chain is built from TRBV2 and TRBJ2-5; 7 bases fit TRBD1. With 4 bases clipped from V and 2 bases from J, the junction kept 4 bases outside the gene matches. The CDR3 runs 14 residues. The germline V gene has CDR1 SNHLY and CDR2 FYNNEI. The CDR3 coding sequence is TGTGCCAGCAGTGTAGACAGGGCACAAGAGACCCAGTACTTC. Residues: CASSVDRAQETQYF.

Points on this clonotype: This is likely a read error, given that the CDR3 carries no conserved phenylalanine or tryptophan at its end. The chain joins TRBV20-1 to TRBJ1-5; D gene uncertain. Per germline, CDR1 DFQATT and CDR2 SNEGSKA (reference sequence). The CDR3 has 14 residues. Here the CDR3 reads CGARDTGSGQPQHL. The CDR3 region has the DNA TGCGGTGCTAGAGATACGGGGTCCGGTCAGCCCCAGCATTTG.

This clonotype was recorded a few times. The chain couples TRBV20-1 to TRBJ2-5, with a weak D call TRBD1 (7 bases). The J call may be incorrect, as the DNA end agrees better with TRBJ2-7. Germline-derived CDR1 and CDR2 are DFQATT and SNEGSKA (reference sequence). This CDR3 is 13 amino acids long. This CDR3 reads CSASTAGGREQYF. CDR3 in DNA: TGCAGTGCTAGCACGGCAGGGGGGCGCGAGCAGTACTTC.

This clonotype was seen a handful of times. The rearrangement links TRBV7-2 to TRBJ1-2, with D possibly being TRBD1 (6 bases). The length of the CDR3 is 14 residues. Between the trimmed V and J ends, which lost 1 base and 3 bases, there was a span of 9 bases. Germline V gene lookup returns CDR1 SGHTA and CDR2 FQGNSA. The CDR3 nucleotides read TGTGCCAGCAGCTTAGTACAGGGCGACTATGGCTACACCTTC. Protein: CASSLVQGDYGYTF.

The CDR3 DNA reads as TGTGCCAGCAGCTCGGAGGTTGGGAACACCATATATTTT. Translated: CASSSEVGNTIYF. The V and J genes are TRBV7-2 and TRBJ1-3; D is undetermined. Germline-derived CDR1 and CDR2 are SGHTA and FQGNSA. V lost 4 bases and J lost 7, with 11 bases in between. This CDR3 has 13 amino acids.

This clonotype came up a few times. The chain combines TRBV20-1 with TRBJ2-1; a weak D match, TRBD2 (7 bases). The CDR3 contains 14 residues. The germline V gene has CDR1 DFQATT and CDR2 SNEGSKA (reference sequence). Trimming pared 6 bases from V and 3 bases from J, leaving 15 bases between. CDR3 coding DNA: TGCAGTGCCGGGGGCGGGGGCCTCTACAATGAGCAGTTCTTC. Protein sequence: CSAGGGGLYNEQFF.

The V and J genes are TRBV10-3 and TRBJ2-1; D might be TRBD2 (6 bases). The germline V gene encodes CDR1 ENHRY and CDR2 SYGVKD. The CDR3 spans 13 residues. Trimming removed 11 bases at V and 4 bases at J, with 15 bases between. CDR3 protein: CAVGDSQYNEQFF. The CDR3, as DNA: TGTGCCGTGGGGGACTCCCAATACAATGAGCAGTTCTTC.

The sample holds one count of this clonotype. Compared with germline, one end of the junction differs, possibly owing to a read error. The chain joins TRBV10-3 to TRBJ1-2; D is unclear. The length of the CDR3 is 11 residues. From germline, CDR1 is ENHRY and CDR2 SYGVKD. CDR3 amino acids: CASSDEGGYTF. The CDR3 bases are TGTGCCAGCAGTGATGAGGGTGGCTACACCTTC.

To note about this clonotype: Sequence at one end of the junction differs from germline and may be a read error. CDR3 DNA: TGTGCCGGCAGCTTGAAACGCGAACAGGGAAGTGGAGGCTACACCTTC. Translation gives CAGSLKREQGSGGYTF. The chain joins TRBV5-4 to TRBJ1-2; D possibly corresponds to TRBD1 (6 bases). There are 16 residues in the CDR3. Germline CDR1 is SGHNT and CDR2 is YYREEE (reference sequence).

The chain links TRBV20-1 to TRBJ1-2, with a possible D match to TRBD1 (5 bases). This CDR3 comprises 16 residues. V was pared by 2 bases and J by 6 bases, with 22 bases between. The germline V gene encodes CDR1 DFQATT and CDR2 SNEGSKA (reference sequence). The CDR3 coding sequence is TGCAGTGCTAGAAAAGGGGAAATGGTCGGCTCCCATGGCTACACCTTC. It translates to CSARKGEMVGSHGYTF.

This clonotype was picked up many times. This chain links TRBV20-1 with TRBJ2-3; no firm D call. There are 11 residues in the CDR3. Between the trimmed V and J ends, which lost 3 bases and 6 bases, there was a span of 7 bases. CDR1 and CDR2 (germline): DFQATT, SNEGSKA (reference sequence). CDR3 DNA sequence: TGCAGTGCTAGCAAGTCGGATACGCAGTATTTT. Its translation is CSASKSDTQYF.

CDR3 sequence (DNA): TGCGCCAGCAGCTCCCTGGAGGGGATCGGGGAGACCCAGTACTTC. Its translation: CASSSLEGIGETQYF. The chain combines TRBV5-1 with TRBJ2-5; maybe TRBD2 (6 bases). Trimming left V 3 bases short and J 5 bases short, with 17 bases between. The germline CDR1 and CDR2 sequences are SGHRS and YFSETQ. This CDR3 contains 15 residues.

The CDR3 region is CASSLGPTAAYEQYF. In DNA form, the CDR3 reads TGTGCCAGCAGCCTTGGACCGACAGCCGCCTACGAGCAGTACTTC. The chain combines TRBV7-8 with TRBJ2-7; maybe TRBD1 (5 bases). The CDR3 has 15 amino acids. Trimming stripped 5 bases from V and 2 bases from J, with 16 bases between. Germline V gives CDR1 SGHVS, CDR2 FQNEAQ.

This clonotype was seen ten or more times. The rearrangement links TRBV14 to TRBJ2-7; 11 nucleotides agree with TRBD1. The V gene's germline CDR1 is SGHDN and CDR2 FVKESK. The CDR3 is 15 amino acids. Germline trimming cut 4 bases from V and 5 bases from J; bases unmatched to any gene: 7. The CDR3, as DNA: TGTGCCAGCAGCCGTCCGGGACAGGGGGATCACGAGCAGTACTTC. This gives the protein CASSRPGQGDHEQYF.

This rearrangement joins TRBV30 to TRBJ1-3; TRBD1 matches 7 bases. Germline V CDR1 and CDR2: GTSNPN, SVGIG (reference sequence). This CDR3 spans 15 amino acids. V gave up 4 bases and J gave up 0 bases; unmatched junction bases: 6. CDR3 nucleotide sequence: TGTGCCTGGACGATCAGGGGGACCTCTGGAAACACCATATATTTT. This codes for CAWTIRGTSGNTIYF.

As concerns this clonotype: It may be a read error: a sequence one base away is much more abundant. The chain links TRBV5-1 to TRBJ2-1, with TRBD2 as a possible D gene (5 bases). The CDR3 is 17 amino acids. V dropped 0 bases and J dropped 1 base, with 14 bases sitting between them. In germline, CDR1 is SGHRS, CDR2 YFSETQ. CDR3 amino acids: CASSLAPEGSSYNEQFF. The CDR3 DNA reads as TGCGCCAGCAGCTTGGCCCCAGAGGGCTCGTCCTACAATGAGCAGTTCTTC.

This clonotype was counted a few times. The chain joins TRBV30 to TRBJ2-7, with D perhaps TRBD1 (5 bases). Germline V CDR1 and CDR2: GTSNPN, SVGIG (reference sequence). V was cut by 1 base and J by 4 bases, with 11 bases left in between. The CDR3 spans 13 residues. The CDR3 nucleotides read TGTGCCTGGAGTGACCCAGGGTTGTACGAGCAGTACTTC. Translation: CAWSDPGLYEQYF.

This clonotype was seen many times. The rearrangement uses TRBV4-2 and TRBJ1-2, with D hard to call. Germline V CDR1 and CDR2: LGHNA, YNFKEQ. CDR3 length: 15 residues. Trimming stripped 0 bases from V and 4 bases from J, with 12 bases between. The chain's CDR3 is CASSQDTAEFYGYTF. The CDR3 nucleotides are TGTGCCAGCAGCCAAGATACAGCAGAATTCTATGGCTACACCTTC.

CDR3 in DNA: TGCAGCGTCTCGGGTTTCCTCAATGAGCAGTTCTTC. This sequence encodes CSVSGFLNEQFF. The V gene is TRBV29-1, the J gene TRBJ2-1; D unresolved. The CDR3 consists of 12 residues. V was pared by 6 bases and J by 6 bases, with 12 bases between. The V gene's germline CDR1 is SQVTM and CDR2 ANQGSEA.

A few counts support this clonotype. The chain employs TRBV2 and TRBJ1-2; unclear D gene. V dropped 7 bases and J dropped 2 bases, with 14 bases sitting between them. Germline CDR1 reads SNHLY; CDR2 reads FYNNEI. The CDR3 is 14 residues long. The CDR3 sequence is CASKGTGENYGYTF. CDR3 nucleotides: TGTGCCAGCAAGGGCACCGGTGAGAACTATGGCTACACCTTC.

The chain uses TRBV2 and TRBJ2-5; D gene uncertain. The J call is uncertain, as TRBJ2-7 better fits the DNA end. Germline V lookup: CDR1 SNHLY, CDR2 FYNNEI. The CDR3 consists of 11 residues. This chain's CDR3 is CASSTSNEQYF. The CDR3 coding sequence is TGTGCCAGCAGTACAAGTAACGAGCAGTACTTC.

The chain has TRBV27 and TRBJ1-1; no reliable D call. The CDR3 is made up of 15 amino acids. V was trimmed by 3 bases and J by 3 bases, leaving 14 bases between them. The germline V gene has CDR1 MNHEY and CDR2 SMNVEV (reference sequence). CDR3 sequence (DNA): TGTGCCAGCAGTTTGTTAGGAGCCGGGGACACTGAAGCTTTCTTT. Its protein is CASSLLGAGDTEAFF.

The chain uses TRBV20-1 and TRBJ2-1; D may be TRBD2 (5 bases). This CDR3 has 16 amino acids. V lost 6 bases and J lost 3, with 21 bases in between. Germline V gene sequence: CDR1 DFQATT, CDR2 SNEGSKA (reference sequence). CDR3 amino acids: CSATSLRGRFYNEQFF. CDR3 DNA sequence: TGCAGTGCGACGAGCCTTAGAGGGAGATTCTACAATGAGCAGTTCTTC.

The chain uses TRBV20-1 and TRBJ2-2, with TRBD1 as a possible D gene (6 bases). This CDR3 region has 13 residues. V was shortened by 5 bases and J by 4 bases, with 11 bases between the two germline ends. CDR1 is DFQATT, CDR2 SNEGSKA, per germline (reference sequence). This chain's CDR3 is CSAWDIATGELFF. CDR3 coding DNA: TGCAGTGCTTGGGACATTGCCACCGGGGAGCTGTTTTTT.

The chain is built from TRBV7-2 and TRBJ2-1; D may match TRBD1 or TRBD2 (5 bases each). The germline gives CDR1 SGHTA, CDR2 FQGNSA. This CDR3 region has 16 residues. V lost 2 bases and J 7 bases, leaving 18 bases between the germline ends. CDR3 protein: CASSLTRGITWNEQFF. The CDR3 nucleotides read TGTGCCAGCAGCTTAACGAGGGGCATTACGTGGAATGAGCAGTTCTTC.

The table lists this clonotype with a few counts. V gene TRBV29-1 combines with J gene TRBJ1-5; a weak D match, TRBD1 (6 bases). The germline V and J ends were trimmed by 4 bases and 4 bases, with 11 bases remaining between them. Germline V CDR1 and CDR2: SQVTM, ANQGSEA. The CDR3 totals 13 residues. The chain's CDR3 is CSVVEGGNQPQHF. The CDR3 bases are TGCAGCGTTGTTGAAGGGGGTAATCAGCCCCAGCATTTT.

The sample holds many counts of this clonotype. V usage is TRBV7-2 and J usage is TRBJ2-3; D unresolved. The germline CDR1 and CDR2 sequences are SGHTA and FQGNSA. Trimming took 5 bases from V and 5 from J, leaving 17 bases between them. The CDR3 loop spans 15 amino acids. CDR3 protein: CASSVLGITRDTQYF. CDR3 sequence (DNA): TGTGCCAGCAGCGTTTTAGGTATAACGAGAGATACGCAGTATTTT.

There are a few counts of this clonotype. This chain connects TRBV20-1 to TRBJ2-7, with TRBD2 as a possible D gene (5 bases). The germline gives CDR1 DFQATT, CDR2 SNEGSKA (reference sequence). This CDR3 is built from 12 residues. The V gene lost 2 bases and the J gene lost 5 bases, with 10 bases spanning the gap. The CDR3 here is CSARLISDEQYF. In DNA, the CDR3 is TGCAGTGCTAGATTGATTAGCGACGAGCAGTACTTC.

The chain carries TRBV28 and TRBJ1-5; maybe TRBD1 (5 bases). This CDR3 is built from 14 residues. Germline values: CDR1 MDHEN, CDR2 SYDVKM. V lost 2 bases and J 10 bases, leaving 15 bases between the germline ends. The CDR3 coding sequence is TGTGCCAGCAGTTTACGTGGCAGGGCCCAACCCCAGCATTTT. The encoded protein is CASSLRGRAQPQHF.

The sample holds a few counts of this clonotype. The rearrangement joins TRBV2 to TRBJ2-1; 10 bases match TRBD2. The CDR3 has 14 amino acids. V trimming: 7 bases; J trimming: 4 bases; junction bases outside the gene matches: 4. The germline gives CDR1 SNHLY, CDR2 FYNNEI. The DNA for the CDR3 is TGTGCCAGCAACAGACTAGCGGGTTACAATGAGCAGTTCTTC. This codes for CASNRLAGYNEQFF.

This clonotype was seen only a few times. The rearrangement links TRBV7-2 to TRBJ2-3; possible D gene TRBD2, 6 bases. V lost 1 base to trimming and J lost 6 bases, with 17 bases between them. The CDR3 has 16 amino acids. CDR1 is SGHTA and CDR2 is FQGNSA in the germline V gene. The CDR3 is CASSLVGLAGMDTQYF. CDR3 in DNA: TGTGCCAGCAGCTTAGTTGGACTGGCGGGGATGGATACGCAGTATTTT.